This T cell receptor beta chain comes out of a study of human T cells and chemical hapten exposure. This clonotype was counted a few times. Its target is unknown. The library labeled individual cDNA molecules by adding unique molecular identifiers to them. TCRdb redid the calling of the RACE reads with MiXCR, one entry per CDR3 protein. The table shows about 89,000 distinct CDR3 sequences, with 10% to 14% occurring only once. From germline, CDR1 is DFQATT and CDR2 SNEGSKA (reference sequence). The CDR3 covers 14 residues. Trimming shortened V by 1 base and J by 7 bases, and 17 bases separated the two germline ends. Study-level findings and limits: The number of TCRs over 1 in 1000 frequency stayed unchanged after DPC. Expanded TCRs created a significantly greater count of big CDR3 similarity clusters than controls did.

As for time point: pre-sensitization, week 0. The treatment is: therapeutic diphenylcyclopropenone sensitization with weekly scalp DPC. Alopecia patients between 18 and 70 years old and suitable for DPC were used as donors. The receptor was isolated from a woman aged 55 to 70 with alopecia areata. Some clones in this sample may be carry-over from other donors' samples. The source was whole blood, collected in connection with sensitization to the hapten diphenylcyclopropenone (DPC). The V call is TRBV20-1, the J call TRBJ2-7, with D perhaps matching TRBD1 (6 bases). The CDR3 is CSARVETGLREQYF. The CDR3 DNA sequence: TGCAGTGCTAGAGTGGAAACAGGGTTAAGGGAGCAGTACTTC.